This T cell receptor (beta chain) was observed in a study of blood T cell repertoires in COVID-19. Study-wide background: Samples taken during acute and convalescent COVID-19 were collected in the United States, Italy and Spain. The analysed material was cDNA or gDNA that came from T cells, B-cell-depleted T cells, or PBMCs.

The germline V gene has CDR1 LNHDA and CDR2 SQIVND (reference sequence). The CDR3 sequence is 15 residues long. Trimming shortened V by 4 bases and J by 3 bases, and 12 bases separated the two germline ends. Original processing methods: Reference gene primer amplification gave nucleated cell count estimates. The method was immunoSEQ multiplex PCR; TCRdb's version includes in-frame clones alone and lacks a portion of them. That table supplies the V and J calls and clone size; D and trimming were determined from the DNA. The sample records roughly 700,000 clones, 75% to 90% being singletons. The source is a woman in her late teens or twenties with acute or convalescent COVID-19. The gene calls are TRBV19 and TRBJ2-2; D is possibly TRBD1 (6 bases). The sample consisted of peripheral blood. CDR3 residues: CASSTGQNYTGELFF. Written as DNA, the CDR3 is TGTGCCAGTAGTACTGGACAGAATTACACCGGGGAGCTGTTTTTT.